This TCR beta chain comes out of a study of identical twins. cDNA carried unique molecular identifiers, and a universal primer site was added by template switching. TCRdb re-derived calls from the 5' RACE reads in MiXCR, one entry per CDR3 protein. The sample contains more than 400,000 distinct CDR3 sequences, about 16% of which appear only once. This clonotype was observed a few times. The antigen is unknown. Broader study findings: Out-of-frame TCR alpha sharing in monozygotic twins exceeded recombination model predictions. Sharing of beta out-of-frame sequences by twins showed a weaker excess.

Losses at the gene ends were 5 bases for V and 4 bases for J; bases not matched to a gene: 7. Germline values: CDR1 LNHDA, CDR2 SQIVND (reference sequence). The CDR3 has 14 residues. These same records also appear under a second study, on yellow fever vaccine responses in identical twins.

The J gene is TRBJ2-7, the V gene TRBV19; 8 nucleotides agree with TRBD1. This clonotype was sampled from a woman aged 18-29 years in good health. Sequencing used CD4+ T cells sorted from blood. The CDR3 protein is CASSGRQGAYEQYF. CDR3 nucleotides: TGTGCCAGTAGTGGTCGTCAGGGGGCATACGAGCAGTACTTC.